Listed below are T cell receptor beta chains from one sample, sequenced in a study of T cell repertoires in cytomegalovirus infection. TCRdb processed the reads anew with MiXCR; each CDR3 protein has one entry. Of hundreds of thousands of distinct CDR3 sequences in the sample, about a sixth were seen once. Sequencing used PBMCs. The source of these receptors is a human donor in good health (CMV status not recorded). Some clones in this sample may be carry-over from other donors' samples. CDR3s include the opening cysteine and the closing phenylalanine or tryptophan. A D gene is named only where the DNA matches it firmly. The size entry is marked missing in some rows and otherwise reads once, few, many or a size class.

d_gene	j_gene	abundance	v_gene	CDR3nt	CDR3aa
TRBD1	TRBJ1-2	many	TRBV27	TGTGCCAGCAGCTTGCAAGGACAGGGTAGCCTCTATGGCTACACCTTC	CASSLQGQGSLYGYTF
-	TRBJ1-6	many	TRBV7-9	TGTGCCAGCAGCTTAATCGACAGCCCTAATTCACCCCTCCACTTT	CASSLIDSPNSPLHF
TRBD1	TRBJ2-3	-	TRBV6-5	TGTGCCAGCAGTCCGCTTTTGGGACAGGGGGCATCAGATACGCAGTATTTT	CASSPLLGQGASDTQYF
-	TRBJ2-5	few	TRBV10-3	TGTGCCATCAGTGAGTGGAGCGGCGCTGGAGAGACCCAGTACTTC	CAISEWSGAGETQYF
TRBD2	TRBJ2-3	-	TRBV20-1	TGCAGTGCTAGAGATCGTCCAGGGAGGGAAACAGATACGCAGTATTTT	CSARDRPGRETDTQYF
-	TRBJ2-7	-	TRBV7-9	TGTGCCAGCAGCTCTAGTTCCGGAGTCCACGAGCAGTACTTC	CASSSSSGVHEQYF
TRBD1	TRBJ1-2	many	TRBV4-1	TGCGCCAGCAGCCAAGAAAGGGACAGGGGACATGGCTACACCTTC	CASSQERDRGHGYTF
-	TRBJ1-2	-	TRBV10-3	TGTGCCATCAGTGCACAGGGCCACTATGGCTACACCTTC	CAISAQGHYGYTF
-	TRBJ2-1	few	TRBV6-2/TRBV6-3	TGTGCCAGCAGTTACTCTGGCAGGCGCGTGTCTGGGGATATAAATGAGCAGTTCTTC	CASSYSGRRVSGDINEQFF
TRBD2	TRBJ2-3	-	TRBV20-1	TGCAGTGCTAGAGCCCTAGCGGGGGGGCAAGATACGCAGTATTTT	CSARALAGGQDTQYF
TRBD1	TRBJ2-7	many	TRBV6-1	TGTGCCAGCACAACCAGCGGGACAGGGAGCTACGAGCAGTACTTC	CASTTSGTGSYEQYF
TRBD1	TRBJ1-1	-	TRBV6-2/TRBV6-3	TGTGCCAGCAGTGACAGGACAGGGGCGGCTGAAGCTTTCTTT	CASSDRTGAAEAFF
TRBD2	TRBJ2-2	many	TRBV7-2	TGTGCCAGCAGAGGAGTAGCGGGGGTTTCCACCGGGGAGCTGTTTTTT	CASRGVAGVSTGELFF
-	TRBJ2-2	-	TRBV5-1	TGCGCCAGCAGCCCCTATAACGTCGCGAACACCGGGGAGCTGTTTTTT	CASSPYNVANTGELFF
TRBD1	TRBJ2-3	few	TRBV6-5	TGTGCCAGCAGTAGCTATGGACAGGGCCCAGATACGCAGTATTTT	CASSSYGQGPDTQYF
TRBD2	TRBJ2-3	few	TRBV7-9	TGTGCCAGCAGCTCCGGACTAGGCGGCAGCACAGATACGCAGTATTTT	CASSSGLGGSTDTQYF
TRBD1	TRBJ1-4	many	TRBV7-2	TGTGCCAGCAGTCGAAGTGGTGGGACAGGGGATGAAAAACTGTTTTTT	CASSRSGGTGDEKLFF
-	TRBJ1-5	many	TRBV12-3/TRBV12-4	TGTGCCAGCACCCGGGCCTACAGTAGTCCTCAGCCCCAGCATTTT	CASTRAYSSPQPQHF
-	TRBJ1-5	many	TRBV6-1	TGTGCCAGCAGTGAATCAGGAATAAGCAATCAGCCCCAGCATTTT	CASSESGISNQPQHF
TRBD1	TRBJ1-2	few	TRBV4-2	TGTGCCAGCAGCCAAGAGAAGGGGACAGGGGGAAGAGGCTATGGCTACACCTTC	CASSQEKGTGGRGYGYTF
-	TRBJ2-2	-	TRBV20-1	TGCAGTGCTAGGCCGGGGAACACCGGGGAGCTGTTTTTT	CSARPGNTGELFF
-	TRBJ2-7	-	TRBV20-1	TGCAGTGCCAAAACTACATCCTCCTACGAGCAGTACTTC	CSAKTTSSYEQYF
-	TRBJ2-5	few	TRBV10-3	TGTGCCATCAGTGACGCCCGACAACAAGAGACCCAGTACTTC	CAISDARQQETQYF
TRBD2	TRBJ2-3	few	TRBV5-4	TGTGCCAGCAGCACGACTAGCGGGGCGGATACGCAGTATTTT	CASSTTSGADTQYF
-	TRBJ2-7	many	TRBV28	TGTGCCAGCATGGGAGGGGGTACGACCTACGAGCAGTACTTC	CASMGGGTTYEQYF
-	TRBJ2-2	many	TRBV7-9	TGTGCCAGCAGCGATATCAAACGGGTCAACCCAGGTACCGGGGAGCTGTTTTTT	CASSDIKRVNPGTGELFF
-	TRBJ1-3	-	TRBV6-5	TGTGCCAGCAGCCACCCCGCCAGGGATGGAAACACCATATATTTT	CASSHPARDGNTIYF
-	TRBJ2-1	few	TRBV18	TGTGCCAGCTCACCACGTTTAGGACAGGGAGGGAATGAGCAGTTCTTC	CASSPRLGQGGNEQFF
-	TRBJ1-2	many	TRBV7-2	TGTGCCAGCAGCTCCTACGACCCGGCCGGTAGCTATGGCTACACCTTC	CASSSYDPAGSYGYTF
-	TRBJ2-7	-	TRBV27	TGTGCCAGCAGTTTATCATACCGGCGGACGACCTACGAGCAGTACTTC	CASSLSYRRTTYEQYF
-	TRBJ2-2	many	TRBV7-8	TGTGCCAGCAGCTCTTTTCAGGGCTTGAGCACCGGGGAGCTGTTTTTT	CASSSFQGLSTGELFF
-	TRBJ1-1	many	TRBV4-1	TGCGCCAGCAGCCAAGGTGTGGTCAGGAACACTGAAGCTTTCTTT	CASSQGVVRNTEAFF
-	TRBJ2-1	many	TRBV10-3	TGTGCCATCAGGGGCTACGGGGGCGTTTCTGGCAATGAGCAGTTCTTC	CAIRGYGGVSGNEQFF
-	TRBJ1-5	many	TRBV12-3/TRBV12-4	TGTGCCAGCAGTTTACACAGCCACAATCAGCCCCAGCATTTT	CASSLHSHNQPQHF
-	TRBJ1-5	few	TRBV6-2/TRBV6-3	TGTGCCAGCAGTTATGGAGGCGGGGAGCCCCAGCATTTT	CASSYGGGEPQHF
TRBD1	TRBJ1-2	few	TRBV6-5	TGTGCCAGCACCCAACCGGGACAGAAGTACACCTTC	CASTQPGQKYTF